This T cell receptor (beta chain) was identified during a study of identical twins. Using its own MiXCR run on the 5' RACE reads, TCRdb lists one record per CDR3 protein. The sample lists around 230,000 distinct CDR3 sequences, approximately 5.9% seen once, with just over 14% in the top ten. CDR1 and CDR2 from the germline V gene are SGDLS and YYNGEE. The CDR3 has 16 amino acids. Trimming left V 4 bases short and J 5 bases short, with 21 bases between. This clonotype was detected many times. These data were likewise used in another study, on T cells expressing NK-cell markers. Per that paper: In several experiments, sorting was restricted to alpha-beta TCR T cells by an anti-gamma-delta TCR antibody.

The origin of this receptor is a woman aged 18-30 years in good health. The sequenced sample consisted of CD8+ T cells sorted from blood. V and J are TRBV9 and TRBJ1-1; TRBD1 might be the D (5 bases). In nucleotides, the CDR3 is TGTGCCAGCAGCATCCATAAGGGGATGCAGGCGACTGAAGCTTTCTTT. Amino acid sequence: CASSIHKGMQATEAFF.